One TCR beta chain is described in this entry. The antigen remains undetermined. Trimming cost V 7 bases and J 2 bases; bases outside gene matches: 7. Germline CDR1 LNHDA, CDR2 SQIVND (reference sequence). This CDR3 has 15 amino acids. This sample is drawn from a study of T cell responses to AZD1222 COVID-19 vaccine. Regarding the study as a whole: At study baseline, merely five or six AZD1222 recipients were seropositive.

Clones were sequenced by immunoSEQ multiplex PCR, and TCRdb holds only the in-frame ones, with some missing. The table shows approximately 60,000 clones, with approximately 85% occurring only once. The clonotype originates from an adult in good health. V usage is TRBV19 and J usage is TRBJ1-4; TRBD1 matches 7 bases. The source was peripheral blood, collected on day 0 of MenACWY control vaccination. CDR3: CASTNQGDTNEKLFF. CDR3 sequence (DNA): TGTGCCAGTACCAATCAGGGGGATACTAATGAAAAACTGTTTTTT.